Each of the 9 T cell receptor beta chains below was sequenced from the same sample in a study of shared clonotypes between healthy human individuals (dated by TCRdb to the early 2020s). Preparation of the library involved the immunoSEQ multiplex PCR assay. The table comes from immuneACCESS by way of TCRdb, which keeps in-frame sequences with V and J called. Part of the clones is missing from these tables; in studies checked, under half for an unresolved V gene and the rest for unknown reasons. Present in this sample are 2 million to 2.5 million clones, about 92% of which were seen just once. The top ten hold 0.39% of the sample. Sequenced: naive CD4+ T cells from PBMCs. Reading the label with the study, this specimen's cell subset or site is: CD45RA+ positively selected. The source of these receptors is a man aged 18 to 29 in good health. Some clones in this sample may be carry-over from other donors' samples.

This chain joins TRBV9 and TRBJ2-7; D gene unclear. Germline CDR1 is SGDLS and CDR2 is YYNGEE. V lost 0 bases to trimming and J lost 2 bases, with 12 bases between them. The CDR3 contains 15 residues. The CDR3 loop reads CASSVGLAPTYEQYF. The CDR3 coding sequence is TGTGCCAGCAGCGTAGGCCTGGCCCCGACCTACGAGCAGTACTTC.

The chain carries TRBV28 and TRBJ2-2; 11 positions match TRBD1. CDR1 and CDR2 from the germline V gene are MDHEN and SYDVKM. With 3 bases clipped from V and 5 bases from J, the junction kept 5 bases outside the gene matches. The CDR3 has 16 amino acids. This chain's CDR3 is CASSFAGTGGTGELFF. The CDR3 nucleotides are TGTGCCAGCAGTTTCGCCGGGACAGGGGGAACCGGGGAGCTGTTTTTT. The whole variable domain, remainder taken from reference TRBV28 and TRBJ2-2, is DVKVTQSSRYLVKRTGEKVFLECVQDMDHENMFWYRQDPGLGLRLIYFSYDVKMKEKGDIPEGYSVSREKKERFSLILESASTNQTSMYLCASSFAGTGGTGELFFGEGSRLTVL.

The chain carries TRBV18 and TRBJ1-5, with D possibly TRBD1 on 5 matching bases. Trimming took 6 bases from V and 3 from J, leaving 18 bases between them. The CDR3 is made up of 16 amino acids. Germline-derived CDR1 and CDR2 are KGHSH and LQKENI. The DNA of the CDR3 is TGTGCCAGCTCTAAGACAGAGCCCTCAGCCAATCAGCCCCAGCATTTT. It yields the protein CASSKTEPSANQPQHF.

The chain employs TRBV27 and TRBJ1-4; the match to TRBD1 covers 8 bases. Germline CDR1 reads MNHEY; CDR2 reads SMNVEV (reference sequence). Unmatched junction bases numbered 12, after V lost 1 base and J lost 8 bases. This CDR3 comprises 17 residues. The CDR3 bases are TGTGCCAGCAGTTTATATCGCACCGGGACAGGAGGCGAAAAACTGTTTTTT. As protein: CASSLYRTGTGGEKLFF.

The rearrangement links TRBV28 to TRBJ2-2, with D perhaps matching TRBD1 (5 bases). The CDR3 has 14 amino acids. V was cut by 5 bases and J by 5 bases, with 12 bases left in between. CDR1 and CDR2 (germline): MDHEN, SYDVKM. This chain's CDR3 is CASSTRTKTGELFF. The CDR3 DNA reads TGTGCCAGCAGTACACGGACAAAGACCGGGGAGCTGTTTTTT.

The gene calls are TRBV6-5 and TRBJ2-7; perhaps TRBD1 as D (5 bases). There are 15 residues in the CDR3. V lost 2 bases to trimming and J lost 6 bases, with 17 bases between them. Germline V gene sequence: CDR1 MNHEY, CDR2 SVGAGI. The CDR3 spells CASSYRGNRKGEQYF. The CDR3 DNA reads as TGTGCCAGCAGTTACAGGGGTAATAGAAAAGGCGAGCAGTACTTC.

This chain connects TRBV5-4 to TRBJ1-5; D is unresolved. Germline values: CDR1 SGHNT, CDR2 YYREEE (reference sequence). Trimming removed 2 bases from V and 4 bases from J, with 7 bases in between. CDR3 length equals 13 residues. DNA for the CDR3: TGTGCCAGCAGCTTCGAACTAAATCAGCCCCAGCATTTT. Its translation is CASSFELNQPQHF.

The chain's CDR3 is CASSLMQGGDEQYF. The CDR3 region has the DNA TGTGCCAGCAGCTTAATGCAGGGCGGTGACGAGCAGTACTTC. V and J are TRBV7-3 and TRBJ2-7; possible D gene TRBD1, 5 bases. Germline lookup yields CDR1 SGHTA and CDR2 FQGTGA. Trimming removed 1 base from V and 5 bases from J, with 12 bases in between. The CDR3 extends over 14 amino acids.

The chain employs TRBV28 and TRBJ2-3; no reliable D call. Trimming pared 2 bases from V and 2 bases from J, leaving 11 bases between. Germline V lookup: CDR1 MDHEN, CDR2 SYDVKM. CDR3 length: 15 residues. The DNA for the CDR3 is TGTGCCAGCAGTTTAGGGGTTGGGATCACAGATACGCAGTATTTT. Protein sequence: CASSLGVGITDTQYF.